What follows describes a single TCR beta chain. The CDR3 is 14 residues long. J was trimmed by 6 bases and V by 5 bases; bases with no gene match: 4. CDR1 and CDR2 (germline): MNHEY, SVGAGI. This record belongs to a study of blood T cell repertoires in COVID-19. Measured with immunoSEQ multiplex PCR; TCRdb has only the in-frame clones, and not every one. The sample holds about 160,000 clones, approximately 91% seen once. This clonotype originated in a man aged 18 to 30 with acute or convalescent COVID-19. Sequences were obtained from peripheral blood. V usage is TRBV6-5 and J usage is TRBJ1-5; 10 bases map to TRBD1. As DNA, the CDR3 is TGTGCCAGCAGTCGACAGGGGGCAGGTCAGCCCCAGCATTTT. This gives the protein CASSRQGAGQPQHF.